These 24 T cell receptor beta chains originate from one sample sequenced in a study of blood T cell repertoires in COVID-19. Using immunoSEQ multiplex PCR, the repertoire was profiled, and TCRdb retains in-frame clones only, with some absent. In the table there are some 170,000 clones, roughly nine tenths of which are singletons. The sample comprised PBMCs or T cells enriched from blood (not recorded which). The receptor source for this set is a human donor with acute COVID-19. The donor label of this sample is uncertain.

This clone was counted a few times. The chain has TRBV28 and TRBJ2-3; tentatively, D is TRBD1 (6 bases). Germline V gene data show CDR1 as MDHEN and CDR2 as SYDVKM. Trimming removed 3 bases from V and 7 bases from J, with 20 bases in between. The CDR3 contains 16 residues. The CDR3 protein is CASSLDFGTLQNTQYF. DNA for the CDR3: TGTGCCAGCAGTTTGGACTTCGGGACACTACAAAATACGCAGTATTTT. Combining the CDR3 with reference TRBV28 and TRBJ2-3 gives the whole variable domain DVKVTQSSRYLVKRTGEKVFLECVQDMDHENMFWYRQDPGLGLRLIYFSYDVKMKEKGDIPEGYSVSREKKERFSLILESASTNQTSMYLCASSLDFGTLQNTQYFGPGTRLTVL.

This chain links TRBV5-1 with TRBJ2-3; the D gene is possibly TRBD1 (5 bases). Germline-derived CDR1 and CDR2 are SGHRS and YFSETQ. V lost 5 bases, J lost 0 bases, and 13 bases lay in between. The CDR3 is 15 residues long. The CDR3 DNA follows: TGCGCCAGCAGGGCTGGACACACTAGCACAGATACGCAGTATTTT. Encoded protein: CASRAGHTSTDTQYF.

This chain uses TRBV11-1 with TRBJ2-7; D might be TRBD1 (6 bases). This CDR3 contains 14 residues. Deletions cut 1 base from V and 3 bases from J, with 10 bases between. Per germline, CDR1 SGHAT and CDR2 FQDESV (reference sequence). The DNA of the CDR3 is TGTGCCAGCAGCTTAGAACGCAGGGGCTACGAGCAGTACTTC. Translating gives CASSLERRGYEQYF.

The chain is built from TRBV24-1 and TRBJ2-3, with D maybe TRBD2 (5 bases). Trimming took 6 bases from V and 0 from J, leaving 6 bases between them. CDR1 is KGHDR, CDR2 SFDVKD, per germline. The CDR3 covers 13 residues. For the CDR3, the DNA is TGTGCCACCAGTCGGGGTAGCACAGATACGCAGTATTTT. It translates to CATSRGSTDTQYF.

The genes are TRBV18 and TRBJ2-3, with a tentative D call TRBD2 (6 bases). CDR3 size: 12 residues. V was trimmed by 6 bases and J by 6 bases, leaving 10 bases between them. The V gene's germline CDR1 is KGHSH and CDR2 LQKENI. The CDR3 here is CASSPGGDTQYF. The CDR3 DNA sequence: TGTGCCAGCTCCCCTGGGGGGGATACGCAGTATTTT.

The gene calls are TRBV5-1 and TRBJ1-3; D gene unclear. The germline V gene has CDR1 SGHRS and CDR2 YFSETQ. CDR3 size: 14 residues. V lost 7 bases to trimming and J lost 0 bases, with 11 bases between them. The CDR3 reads CASQESTSGNTIYF. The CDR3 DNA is TGCGCCAGCCAGGAAAGCACCTCTGGAAACACCATATATTTT.

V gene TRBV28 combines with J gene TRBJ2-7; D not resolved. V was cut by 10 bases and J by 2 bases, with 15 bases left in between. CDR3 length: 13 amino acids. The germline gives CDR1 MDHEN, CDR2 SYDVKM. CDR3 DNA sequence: TGTGCCACCCCCCCGGGTAACCCCTACGAGCAGTACTTC. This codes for CATPPGNPYEQYF.

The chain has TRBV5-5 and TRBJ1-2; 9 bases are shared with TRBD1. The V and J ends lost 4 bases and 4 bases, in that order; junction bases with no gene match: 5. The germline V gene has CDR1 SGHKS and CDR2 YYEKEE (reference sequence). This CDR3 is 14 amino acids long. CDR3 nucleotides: TGTGCCAGCAGCCCCGGGACAGGGACCTATGGCTACACCTTC. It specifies CASSPGTGTYGYTF.

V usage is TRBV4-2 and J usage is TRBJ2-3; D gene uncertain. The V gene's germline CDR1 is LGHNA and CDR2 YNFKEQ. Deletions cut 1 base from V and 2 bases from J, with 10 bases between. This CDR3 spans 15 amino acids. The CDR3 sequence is CASSQGSRITDTQYF. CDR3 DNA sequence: TGTGCCAGCAGCCAAGGTAGCCGAATCACAGATACGCAGTATTTT.

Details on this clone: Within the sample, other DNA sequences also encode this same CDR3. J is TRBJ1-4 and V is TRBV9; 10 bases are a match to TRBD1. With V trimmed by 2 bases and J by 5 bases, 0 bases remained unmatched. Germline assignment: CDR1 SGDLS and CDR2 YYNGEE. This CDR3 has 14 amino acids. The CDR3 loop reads CASSVGQGNEKLFF. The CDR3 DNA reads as TGTGCCAGCAGCGTGGGACAGGGGAATGAAAAACTGTTTTTT.

This chain's CDR3 is CASSYGRSGNTIYF. In DNA form, the CDR3 reads TGTGCCAGTAGCTACGGGAGGTCCGGAAACACCATATATTTT. The chain carries TRBV19 and TRBJ1-3, with D unresolved. Germline CDR1 and CDR2: LNHDA and SQIVND (reference sequence). The CDR3 spans 14 residues. Trimming took off 6 bases at V and 4 bases at J, with 13 bases between the two ends.

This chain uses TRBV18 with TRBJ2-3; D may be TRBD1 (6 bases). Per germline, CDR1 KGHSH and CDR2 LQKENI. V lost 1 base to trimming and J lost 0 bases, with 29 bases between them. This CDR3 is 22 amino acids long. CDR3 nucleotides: TGTGCCAGCTCACCACGGGTTGGATCGATATTAGGGGACACGACTAGCACAGATACGCAGTATTTT. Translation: CASSPRVGSILGDTTSTDTQYF.

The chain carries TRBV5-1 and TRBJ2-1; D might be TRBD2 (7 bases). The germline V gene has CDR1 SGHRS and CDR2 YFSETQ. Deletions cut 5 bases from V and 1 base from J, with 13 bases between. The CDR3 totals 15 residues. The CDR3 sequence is CASSTKGGSYNEQFF. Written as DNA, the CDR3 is TGCGCCAGCAGTACGAAGGGGGGGTCCTACAATGAGCAGTTCTTC.

The CDR3 nucleotides read TGTGCCAGCAGTTGGACCCGGGACACGTACGAAGCTTTCTTT. This encodes CASSWTRDTYEAFF. The chain employs TRBV6-5 and TRBJ1-1; D possibly corresponds to TRBD1 (6 bases). V was cut by 4 bases and J by 8 bases, with 17 bases left in between. CDR3 length: 14 residues. CDR1 MNHEY and CDR2 SVGAGI come from the germline V gene.

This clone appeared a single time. The CDR3, as DNA: TGTGCCAGTAGTACCTTAACAGGGGATGGCTACACCTTC. It yields the protein CASSTLTGDGYTF. V is TRBV19 and J is TRBJ1-2, with TRBD1 matching over 7 bases. V lost 4 bases, J lost 6 bases, and 5 bases stayed unmatched. Germline values: CDR1 LNHDA, CDR2 SQIVND (reference sequence). The CDR3 totals 13 residues.

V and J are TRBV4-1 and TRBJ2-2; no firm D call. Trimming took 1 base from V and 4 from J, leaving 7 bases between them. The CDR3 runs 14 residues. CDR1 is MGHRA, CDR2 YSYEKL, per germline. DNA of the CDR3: TGCGCCAGCAGCCAAGGGCTCGCCACCGGGGAGCTGTTTTTT. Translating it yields CASSQGLATGELFF.

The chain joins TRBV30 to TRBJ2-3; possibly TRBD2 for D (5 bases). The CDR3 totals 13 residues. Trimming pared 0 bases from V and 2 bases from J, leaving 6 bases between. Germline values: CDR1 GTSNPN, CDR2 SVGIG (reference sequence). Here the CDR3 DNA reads TGTGCCTGGAGTGTGGACTCCACAGATACGCAGTATTTT. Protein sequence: CAWSVDSTDTQYF.

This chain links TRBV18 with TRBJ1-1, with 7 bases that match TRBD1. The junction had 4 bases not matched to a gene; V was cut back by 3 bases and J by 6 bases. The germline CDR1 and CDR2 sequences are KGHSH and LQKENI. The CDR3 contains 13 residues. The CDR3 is CASSPNRGAEAFF. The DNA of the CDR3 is TGTGCCAGCTCACCCAACAGGGGAGCTGAAGCTTTCTTT.

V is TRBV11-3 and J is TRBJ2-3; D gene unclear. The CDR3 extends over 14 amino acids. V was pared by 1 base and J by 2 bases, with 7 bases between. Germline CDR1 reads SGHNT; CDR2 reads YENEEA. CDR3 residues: CASSLGRYTDTQYF. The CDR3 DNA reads TGTGCCAGCAGCTTAGGGCGGTACACAGATACGCAGTATTTT.

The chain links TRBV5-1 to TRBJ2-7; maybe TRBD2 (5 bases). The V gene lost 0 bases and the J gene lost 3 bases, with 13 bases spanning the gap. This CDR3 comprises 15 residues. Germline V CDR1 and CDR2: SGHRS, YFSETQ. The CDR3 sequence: CASSLGFGDFYEQYF. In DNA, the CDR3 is TGCGCCAGCAGCTTGGGATTCGGGGATTTCTACGAGCAGTACTTC.

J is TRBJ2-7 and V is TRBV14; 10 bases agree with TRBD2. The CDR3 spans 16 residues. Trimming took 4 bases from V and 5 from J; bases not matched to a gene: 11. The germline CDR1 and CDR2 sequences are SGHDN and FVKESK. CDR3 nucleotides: TGTGCCAGCAGCCGCTCGGGACTAGCGCGGGAGGACGAGCAGTACTTC. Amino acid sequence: CASSRSGLAREDEQYF.

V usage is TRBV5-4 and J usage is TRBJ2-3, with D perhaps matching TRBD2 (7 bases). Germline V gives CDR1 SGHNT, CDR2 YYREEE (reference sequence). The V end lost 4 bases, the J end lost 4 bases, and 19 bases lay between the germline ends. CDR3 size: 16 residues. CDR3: CASSPMAGGRADTQYF. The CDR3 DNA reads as TGTGCCAGCAGCCCAATGGCCGGGGGGCGGGCAGATACGCAGTATTTT.

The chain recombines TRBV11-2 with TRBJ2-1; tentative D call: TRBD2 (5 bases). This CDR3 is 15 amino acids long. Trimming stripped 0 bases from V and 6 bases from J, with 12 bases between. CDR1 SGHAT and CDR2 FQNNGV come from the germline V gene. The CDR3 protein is CASSLEPGMSNEQFF. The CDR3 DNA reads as TGTGCCAGCAGCTTAGAGCCGGGGATGAGCAATGAGCAGTTCTTC.

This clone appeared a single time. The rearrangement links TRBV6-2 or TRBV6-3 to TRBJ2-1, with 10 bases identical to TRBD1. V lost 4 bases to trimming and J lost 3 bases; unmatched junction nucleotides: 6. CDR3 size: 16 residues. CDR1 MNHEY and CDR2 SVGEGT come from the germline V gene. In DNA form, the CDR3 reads TGTGCCAGCAGTTTCCCGACAGGGGGCCTCTACAATGAGCAGTTCTTC. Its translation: CASSFPTGGLYNEQFF.